This entry lists 2 T cell receptor beta chains sequenced from one sample in a study of cytomegalovirus exposure and HLA in healthy donors. Assay used: immunoSEQ multiplex PCR; TCRdb lists only in-frame clones, some missing. This sample has roughly 64,000 clones, with roughly 94% found just once. The sample consisted of PBMCs. These receptors were obtained from a woman between 18 and 30 years old in good health and CMV-seropositive.

V and J are TRBV4-1 and TRBJ2-7; no reliable D call. V lost 5 bases, J lost 3 bases, and 8 bases lay in between. This CDR3 has 12 residues. The germline CDR1 and CDR2 sequences are MGHRA and YSYEKL. CDR3 protein: CASSSLGYEQYF. The CDR3 bases are TGCGCCAGCAGCTCTCTCGGCTACGAGCAGTACTTC.

This clone was picked up one time. J is TRBJ2-3 and V is TRBV6-1, with a possible D match to TRBD2 (5 bases). CDR3 size: 15 residues. Trimming removed 8 bases at V and 1 base at J, with 16 bases between. Germline V CDR1 and CDR2: MNHNS, SASEGT. Here the CDR3 DNA reads TGTGCCAGCCGTCTCAGGAGGCGCGGCACAGATACGCAGTATTTT. This codes for CASRLRRRGTDTQYF.